This is a list of T cell receptor beta chains from one sample in a study of beta chain features in type 1 diabetes. Measured with immunoSEQ multiplex PCR; TCRdb has only the in-frame clones, and not every one. The table lists more than 150,000 clones, approximately 13% of them singletons. Sequences were obtained from central memory CD4+ T cells from blood. Receptors were obtained from a woman younger than 30 in good health. Both conserved end residues are part of each CDR3. D genes are given only for firm matches. The size field is filled for only some rows; it gives once, few, many or a size class.

cdr3_length j_call d_call v_call clone_size cdr3_nt cdr3_aa
18 TRBJ2-3 TRBD2 TRBV5-1 NA TGCGCCAGCAGCTTGCTACTAGCGGGAGGGCTGAGCACAGATACGCAGTATTTT CASSLLLAGGLSTDTQYF
13 TRBJ2-1 TRBD1 TRBV28 few TGTGCGGACAGGGACATCGCCGACAATGAGCAGTTCTTC CADRDIADNEQFF
15 TRBJ2-7 TRBD1 TRBV28 few TGTGCCAGCAGTTCGGGGACAGACCTCTCCTACGAGCAGTACTTC CASSSGTDLSYEQYF
14 TRBJ2-1 TRBD1 TRBV19 NA TGTGCCAGTAGTATAGCCCCCGGGACAGGGGAGCAGTTCTTC CASSIAPGTGEQFF
15 TRBJ2-1 NA TRBV28 NA NA CASSILGGRQNEQFF
14 TRBJ2-2 TRBD2 TRBV5-1 NA TGCGCCGGAAGAGCGGGAGCCCGCACCGGGGAGCTGTTTTTT CAGRAGARTGELFF
11 TRBJ1-2 NA TRBV7-9 few TGTGCCAGCGGGGGGGACTATGGCTACACCTTC CASGGDYGYTF
16 TRBJ1-5 TRBD1 TRBV2 few TGTGCCAGCACCCCAGAGGGACAGATCCTCAATCAGCCCCAGCATTTT CASTPEGQILNQPQHF
15 TRBJ2-2 NA TRBV7-6 few TGTGCCAGCAGCTCAAACAGGGTGAACACCGGGGAGCTGTTTTTT CASSSNRVNTGELFF
16 TRBJ2-1 TRBD2 TRBV7-2 few TGTGCCAGCAGCTTAGCGCGCCTAGCGGGAGGCAATGAGCAGTTCTTC CASSLARLAGGNEQFF
13 TRBJ2-7 NA TRBV7-2 NA TGTGCCAGCAGCCGGACGCGGGGCTACGAGCAGTACTTC CASSRTRGYEQYF
13 TRBJ2-7 NA TRBV21-1 few TGTGCCAGCAGGGGAGTGGGATCCTACGAGCAGTACTTC CASRGVGSYEQYF
14 TRBJ1-1 NA TRBV7-3 few TGTGCCAGCAGCTCCGGGGGGCAGTACACTGAAGCTTTCTTT CASSSGGQYTEAFF
13 TRBJ2-3 NA TRBV30 NA TGTGCCTGGAGTTTCTCTAACACAGATACGCAGTATTTT CAWSFSNTDTQYF